The next 27 T cell receptor beta chains were all read from a single sample in a study of Ad26.COV2.S vaccination and SARS-CoV-2 variants. Here immunoSEQ multiplex PCR was the method, and the copy in TCRdb shows in-frame clones only, minus some. The sample lists fewer than 800,000 clones, around 92% occurring once. The treatment here: around 19 received Ad26.COV2.S at low or high dose, single or two shots; roughly five received placebo; per-sample allocation not given. Collection of the samples took place on day 63 after the first injection of vaccine or placebo. The sample here was peripheral blood, taken in a trial of Ad26.COV2.S vaccine versus placebo. All receptors derive from a person aged 18-60 years who received the Ad26.COV2.S COVID-19 vaccine or a placebo.

The chain is built from TRBV10-1 and TRBJ1-5; D gene uncertain. V lost 0 bases, J lost 7 bases, and 10 bases lay in between. The CDR3 runs to 14 residues. Germline values: CDR1 WNHNN, CDR2 SYGVQD (reference sequence). The CDR3 nucleotides read TGCGCCAGCAGTGAGTCGGGGTCGGGGCAGCCCCAGCATTTT. It encodes CASSESGSGQPQHF.

V is TRBV3-1 (or the pseudogene TRBV3-2) and J is TRBJ2-7; weak D call: TRBD2 (6 bases). CDR3 length equals 14 residues. V lost 2 bases and J lost 1, with 9 bases in between. The germline CDR1 and CDR2 sequences are LGHDT and YNNKEL (reference sequence). DNA for the CDR3: TGTGCCAGCAGCCAAAGGGGAGGATCCTACGAGCAGTACTTC. Residues: CASSQRGGSYEQYF.

This chain connects TRBV30 to TRBJ1-5; no reliable D call. Germline loops: CDR1 GTSNPN, CDR2 SVGIG (reference sequence). The CDR3 totals 13 residues. V lost 2 bases to trimming and J lost 7 bases, with 12 bases between them. Here the CDR3 DNA reads TGTGCCTGGAGTTCTCAGGCAGGACAGCCCCAGCATTTT. It translates to CAWSSQAGQPQHF.

The J gene is TRBJ2-7, the V gene TRBV15; D could derive from TRBD1 or TRBD2 (5 bases each). The CDR3 loop spans 15 amino acids. Trimming took off 5 bases at V and 4 bases at J, with 18 bases between the two ends. Per the germline V gene, CDR1 is LNHNV and CDR2 is YYDKDF (reference sequence). As DNA, the CDR3 is TGTGCCACCAGCTCTTACCGGGACGGACCTTACGAGCAGTACTTC. Amino acid sequence: CATSSYRDGPYEQYF.

In DNA, the CDR3 is TGTGCCAGCAGCTTGACGGCAGCGGGATTGGACAATGAGCAGTTCTTC. This encodes CASSLTAAGLDNEQFF. This rearrangement joins TRBV7-9 to TRBJ2-1; 7 bases are a match to TRBD2. Per germline, CDR1 SEHNR and CDR2 FQNEAQ (reference sequence). J gave up 5 bases and V 3 bases, and 10 bases lay outside the gene matches. The CDR3 runs to 16 residues.

The rearrangement uses TRBV19 and TRBJ2-2; D gene uncertain. The CDR3 has 14 residues. Germline V CDR1 and CDR2: LNHDA, SQIVND (reference sequence). The germline V and J ends were trimmed by 3 bases and 0 bases, with 5 bases remaining between them. For the CDR3, the DNA is TGTGCCAGTAGTATGTCCCCGAACACCGGGGAGCTGTTTTTT. The encoded protein is CASSMSPNTGELFF.

The chain couples TRBV20-1 to TRBJ2-5; TRBD2 matches at 8 bases. The CDR3 runs 15 residues. CDR1 is DFQATT, CDR2 SNEGSKA, per germline (reference sequence). Losses at the gene ends were 6 bases for V and 3 bases for J; bases not matched to a gene: 12. CDR3 sequence reads: CSASSGLEQEETQYF. CDR3 in DNA: TGCAGTGCGAGTTCGGGACTAGAGCAGGAAGAGACCCAGTACTTC.

The V and J genes are TRBV19 and TRBJ1-4, with 8 bases matching TRBD1. The CDR3 covers 16 residues. Germline values: CDR1 LNHDA, CDR2 SQIVND (reference sequence). V trimming: 3 bases; J trimming: 7 bases; junction bases outside the gene matches: 10. CDR3 residues: CASSIRTGGRVEKLFF. DNA of the CDR3: TGTGCCAGTAGTATTCGTACAGGGGGAAGGGTTGAAAAACTGTTTTTT.

This clone was detected only once. The chain couples TRBV14 to TRBJ1-2; 9 bases line up with TRBD1. V dropped 1 base and J dropped 2; count of bases not matched to a gene: 5. Germline V gene sequence: CDR1 SGHDN, CDR2 FVKESK. This CDR3 comprises 16 residues. The CDR3 protein is CASSQGRTGANYGYTF. Here the CDR3 DNA reads TGTGCCAGCAGCCAAGGCCGGACAGGGGCGAACTATGGCTACACCTTC.

The genes are TRBV6-5 and TRBJ1-2; D is unresolved. V lost 0 bases and J lost 3, with 11 bases in between. Germline V gene sequence: CDR1 MNHEY, CDR2 SVGAGI. The CDR3 has 15 amino acids. This CDR3 reads CASSYSPTSDYGYTF. DNA for the CDR3: TGTGCCAGCAGTTACTCCCCCACGTCAGACTATGGCTACACCTTC.

The rearrangement joins TRBV7-8 to TRBJ2-7, with D uncertain. This CDR3 is 13 amino acids long. V was trimmed by 2 bases and J by 7 bases, leaving 12 bases between them. The germline V gene encodes CDR1 SGHVS and CDR2 FQNEAQ. This chain's CDR3 is CASSLQGPLEQYF. DNA of the CDR3: TGTGCCAGCAGCTTACAAGGGCCTTTAGAGCAGTACTTC.

This clone was picked up a small number of times. V is TRBV9 and J is TRBJ1-1, with D possibly being TRBD1 (5 bases). CDR3 length equals 13 residues. Germline CDR1 is SGDLS and CDR2 is YYNGEE. V dropped 0 bases and J dropped 4 bases, with 7 bases sitting between them. CDR3 loop: CASSVGQSTEAFF. As DNA, the CDR3 is TGTGCCAGCAGCGTAGGACAGTCCACTGAAGCTTTCTTT.

The V call is TRBV24-1, the J call TRBJ2-1, with 9 positions matching TRBD2. J lost 4 bases, V lost 7 bases, and 10 bases had no gene match. CDR3 size: 16 residues. Germline CDR1 and CDR2: KGHDR and SFDVKD. The DNA of the CDR3 is TGTGCCACCAGCGAGACTAGCGGACAGGCGTACAATGAGCAGTTCTTC. Residues: CATSETSGQAYNEQFF.

This clone is a singleton in its sample. The chain couples TRBV2 to TRBJ2-3; D is tentatively TRBD1 or TRBD2 (5 bases each). The CDR3 runs to 14 residues. Germline assignment: CDR1 SNHLY and CDR2 FYNNEI. V was shortened by 1 base and J by 6 bases, with 11 bases between the two germline ends. The CDR3 region has the DNA TGTGCCAGCAGTGAAGGGTCCTGGGGGGATACGCAGTATTTT. Amino acid sequence: CASSEGSWGDTQYF.

The chain has TRBV19 and TRBJ2-7, with 9 bases fitting TRBD2. In germline, CDR1 is LNHDA, CDR2 SQIVND (reference sequence). V lost 5 bases to trimming and J lost 2 bases; unmatched junction nucleotides: 4. The length of the CDR3 is 14 residues. CDR3 DNA sequence: TGTGCCAGTAGTCTAGCGGGAATCACCTACGAGCAGTACTTC. This gives the protein CASSLAGITYEQYF.

This sequence joins TRBV19 and TRBJ1-5, with 7 bases fitting TRBD1. The V gene's germline CDR1 is LNHDA and CDR2 SQIVND (reference sequence). The trim removed 6 bases at V and 6 bases at J, leaving 11 bases unmatched. The CDR3 has 15 amino acids. The DNA for the CDR3 is TGTGCCAGTAGGCCGCAAGGGGGCGCGGGTCAGCCCCAGCATTTT. Its protein product is CASRPQGGAGQPQHF.

As concerns this clone: Other DNA sequences in the same sample also yield this CDR3. The genes are TRBV10-1 and TRBJ1-1, with 7 bases aligning to TRBD1. Trimming at V came to 3 bases and at J to 1 base, leaving 2 bases not matched to a gene. In germline, CDR1 is WNHNN, CDR2 SYGVQD (reference sequence). CDR3 length equals 14 residues. CDR3 DNA sequence: TGCGCCAGCAGTGAAGGGGGCCAGAACACTGAAGCTTTCTTT. Translation gives CASSEGGQNTEAFF.

This clone was seen a single time. The chain has TRBV2 and TRBJ1-1; D not resolved. The CDR3 length is 13 residues. V lost 10 bases and J 1 base, leaving 13 bases between the germline ends. The V gene's germline CDR1 is SNHLY and CDR2 FYNNEI. The CDR3 DNA reads TGTGCCAACGGGTGGAAGGGGAACACTGAAGCTTTCTTT. Translated: CANGWKGNTEAFF.

The chain is built from TRBV5-6 and TRBJ1-5, with TRBD1 matching 7 bases. This CDR3 is built from 16 residues. The V gene end was trimmed by 4 bases and the J gene end by 6 bases; junction bases not matched to a gene: 13. Germline CDR1 is SGHDT and CDR2 is YYEEEE. The CDR3 sequence is CASSIQGQAVFQPQHF. CDR3 sequence (DNA): TGTGCCAGCAGCATCCAAGGACAGGCAGTTTTTCAGCCCCAGCATTTT.

The chain is built from TRBV3-1 (or the pseudogene TRBV3-2) and TRBJ1-1; possible D gene TRBD1, 6 bases. CDR1 is LGHDT and CDR2 is YNNKEL in the germline V gene (reference sequence). The CDR3 extends over 17 amino acids. The V and J ends lost 0 bases and 1 base respectively, with 15 bases between them. The CDR3 DNA reads as TGTGCCAGCAGCCAAGATAGGGGGGGCGCCCAGAACACTGAAGCTTTCTTT. It yields the protein CASSQDRGGAQNTEAFF.

This clone was recorded once. The sample carries other DNA sequences with the same CDR3. The rearrangement joins TRBV30 to TRBJ1-3, with no clear D. Germline V CDR1 and CDR2: GTSNPN, SVGIG (reference sequence). V lost 0 bases and J lost 0, with 6 bases in between. This CDR3 spans 14 amino acids. CDR3 loop: CAWSVLSSGNTIYF. The CDR3 DNA sequence: TGTGCCTGGAGTGTTTTGTCCTCTGGAAACACCATATATTTT.

The DNA of the CDR3 is TGTGCCAGCACGACCTCCGGCAGGGTAGAGACCCAGTACTTC. This translates into CASTTSGRVETQYF. The gene calls are TRBV18 and TRBJ2-5; tentatively, D is TRBD1 (5 bases). Germline CDR1 reads KGHSH; CDR2 reads LQKENI. V was cut by 8 bases and J by 4 bases, with 17 bases left in between. The CDR3 has 14 residues.

The chain uses TRBV30 and TRBJ1-5; no definite D call. This CDR3 contains 15 residues. Germline V CDR1 and CDR2: GTSNPN, SVGIG (reference sequence). V was clipped by 3 bases and J by 5 bases, with 17 bases between them. CDR3 sequence: CAWSDPWTADQPQHF. The CDR3, as DNA: TGTGCCTGGAGCGACCCGTGGACCGCGGATCAGCCCCAGCATTTT.

This clone was counted once. V is TRBV11-3 and J is TRBJ2-2, with TRBD1 matching 7 bases. With V trimmed by 5 bases and J by 4 bases, 4 bases remained unmatched. The germline gives CDR1 SGHNT, CDR2 YENEEA. The CDR3 has 14 amino acids. In nucleotides, the CDR3 is TGTGCCAGCAGCACAGGGGATAGCACCGGGGAGCTGTTTTTT. Translated: CASSTGDSTGELFF.

This clone was observed a single time. The chain recombines TRBV5-6 with TRBJ1-2, with D unclear. V shed 0 bases and J shed 3 bases, with 6 bases lying between them. CDR3 length equals 13 residues. The germline CDR1 and CDR2 sequences are SGHDT and YYEEEE. In nucleotides, the CDR3 is TGTGCCAGCAGCTTGGGTGGGTACTATGGCTACACCTTC. It is translated as CASSLGGYYGYTF. Filled out from reference TRBV5-6 and TRBJ1-2, the complete variable domain reads DAGVTQSPTHLIKTRGQQVTLRCSPKSGHDTVSWYQQALGQGPQFIFQYYEEEERQRGNFPDRFSGHQFPNYSSELNVNALLLGDSALYLCASSLGGYYGYTFGSGTRLTVV.

CDR3 coding DNA: TGCAGCGTTGATGGTGAGACGGGCTATGGCTACACCTTC. Protein: CSVDGETGYGYTF. This rearrangement joins TRBV29-1 to TRBJ1-2; D uncertain. The CDR3 loop spans 13 amino acids. With 3 bases removed from V and 4 bases from J, the gap between germline ends came to 12 bases. Germline V gene lookup returns CDR1 SQVTM and CDR2 ANQGSEA.

This sequence joins TRBV7-8 and TRBJ2-6; the D gene is possibly TRBD2 (5 bases). V was clipped by 1 base and J by 2 bases, with 9 bases between them. This CDR3 contains 16 residues. Germline CDR1 is SGHVS and CDR2 is FQNEAQ. CDR3 in amino acids: CASSLVSLAGANVLTF. CDR3 DNA: TGTGCCAGCAGCTTAGTGTCACTAGCTGGGGCCAACGTCCTGACTTTC.